The 18 T cell receptor beta chains reported below all come from one sample, sequenced in a study of blood T cell repertoires in COVID-19. TCRdb's copy holds only in-frame clones and misses some; the assay was immunoSEQ multiplex PCR. Altogether around 280,000 clones are present, around 90% being singletons, with the ten largest covering about 6.1%. Material: PBMCs or T cells enriched from blood (not recorded which). The origin of the receptors is a woman aged 40 to 50 who had recovered from COVID-19.

The V call is TRBV6-2 or TRBV6-3, the J call TRBJ2-1; a possible D gene is TRBD2 (7 bases). Germline CDR1 reads MNHEY; CDR2 reads SVGEGT. The CDR3 covers 15 residues. Deletions cut 5 bases from V and 8 bases from J, with 19 bases between. In DNA form, the CDR3 reads TGTGCCAGCAGTCTAGGACTAGTTGGGGGCCATGAGCAGTTCTTC. Its protein is CASSLGLVGGHEQFF.

The CDR3 region is CASSSSLAGRETQYF. The CDR3 nucleotides are TGTGCCAGCAGTAGTTCTTTAGCGGGCCGGGAGACCCAGTACTTC. This rearrangement joins TRBV6-5 to TRBJ2-5; TRBD2 matches at 7 bases. Trimming cost V 5 bases and J 5 bases; bases outside gene matches: 11. The germline V gene has CDR1 MNHEY and CDR2 SVGAGI. The CDR3 spans 15 residues.

As DNA, the CDR3 is TGTGCCAGTAGTCGGACACCGAGTCCCTACACCTTC. Its protein product is CASSRTPSPYTF. J is TRBJ1-2 and V is TRBV19; a weak D match, TRBD1 (5 bases). From germline, CDR1 is LNHDA and CDR2 SQIVND (reference sequence). Deletions cut 5 bases from V and 10 bases from J, with 14 bases between. The length of the CDR3 is 12 residues.

The chain links TRBV3-1 (or the pseudogene TRBV3-2) to TRBJ1-4; D is uncertain. V was clipped by 3 bases and J by 5 bases, with 10 bases between them. The CDR3 spans 14 residues. Germline CDR1 LGHDT, CDR2 YNNKEL (reference sequence). CDR3 bases: TGTGCCAGCAGCCATAGACACAAGAATGAAAAACTGTTTTTT. Its protein product is CASSHRHKNEKLFF.

V is TRBV28 and J is TRBJ1-3; TRBD1 matches 7 bases. This CDR3 has 15 amino acids. The junction had 8 bases not matched to a gene; V was cut back by 7 bases and J by 2 bases. Germline assignment: CDR1 MDHEN and CDR2 SYDVKM. CDR3 in DNA: TGTGCCAGCAACTCCGGGACAGTCCCTGGAAACACCATATATTTT. Encoded protein: CASNSGTVPGNTIYF.

The gene calls are TRBV30 and TRBJ2-2; 7 positions match TRBD1. The V gene end was trimmed by 2 bases and the J gene end by 6 bases; junction bases not matched to a gene: 6. Germline V gene data show CDR1 as GTSNPN and CDR2 as SVGIG (reference sequence). The CDR3 covers 14 residues. CDR3 sequence (DNA): TGTGCCTGGAGTCCTAACAGGGGTTCCGGGGAGCTGTTTTTT. Encoded protein: CAWSPNRGSGELFF.

The J gene is TRBJ1-3, the V gene TRBV3-1 (or the pseudogene TRBV3-2), with D possibly matching TRBD1 (5 bases). The V and J ends lost 3 bases and 4 bases respectively, with 10 bases between them. The CDR3 is 14 amino acids. The germline CDR1 and CDR2 sequences are LGHDT and YNNKEL (reference sequence). CDR3 loop: CASSHNGAGNTIYF. As DNA, the CDR3 is TGTGCCAGCAGCCATAATGGGGCAGGAAACACCATATATTTT.

This clone was seen only a few times. The chain joins TRBV19 to TRBJ2-1; 7 nucleotides match TRBD2. Germline CDR1 and CDR2: LNHDA and SQIVND (reference sequence). With 0 bases clipped from V and 8 bases from J, the junction kept 7 bases outside the gene matches. The CDR3 runs 15 residues. CDR3 DNA sequence: TGTGCCAGTAGTATAGATGAGGGAGGGCCCTATGAGCAGTTCTTC. Its translation: CASSIDEGGPYEQFF.

The V and J genes are TRBV25-1 and TRBJ1-1, with 7 nucleotides matching TRBD1. Germline values: CDR1 MGHDK, CDR2 SYGVNS. The CDR3 runs 14 residues. J gave up 3 bases and V 6 bases, and 7 bases lay outside the gene matches. CDR3 amino acids: CASSNTGAYTEAFF. The CDR3, as DNA: TGTGCCAGCAGCAATACAGGGGCGTACACTGAAGCTTTCTTT.

This clone was counted a single time. This sequence joins TRBV5-1 and TRBJ1-1, with a possible D match to TRBD1 (6 bases). The CDR3 length is 14 residues. Deletions cut 0 bases from V and 4 bases from J, with 10 bases between. CDR1 and CDR2 from the germline V gene are SGHRS and YFSETQ. The CDR3 protein is CASSLDGGSTEAFF. In nucleotides, the CDR3 is TGCGCCAGCAGCTTGGATGGGGGCTCCACTGAAGCTTTCTTT.

This rearrangement joins TRBV21-1 to TRBJ2-7; the table calls TRBD1, which could not be checked here. TRBV21-1 is a pseudogene segment. This CDR3 comprises 15 residues. The CDR3 DNA is TGTGCCAGCAGCAAGGGACAGGGGAACGATTACGAGCAGTACTTC. Protein sequence: CASSKGQGNDYEQYF.

The chain has TRBV4-1 and TRBJ1-5, with a possible D match to TRBD1 (5 bases). Per the germline V gene, CDR1 is MGHRA and CDR2 is YSYEKL. Trimming removed 0 bases from V and 4 bases from J, with 16 bases in between. CDR3 length equals 17 residues. CDR3 DNA sequence: TGCGCCAGCAGCCAAGATCCCCGGCAGGGAGGGAATCAGCCCCAGCATTTT. This gives the protein CASSQDPRQGGNQPQHF.

This clone appeared once. The chain carries TRBV9 and TRBJ1-2; 8 bases align to TRBD1. The germline V gene has CDR1 SGDLS and CDR2 YYNGEE. The CDR3 is 14 amino acids. V lost 3 bases to trimming and J lost 8 bases; unmatched junction nucleotides: 9. The CDR3 region is CASSADRGFDGYTF. CDR3 DNA: TGTGCCAGCAGCGCCGACAGGGGATTTGACGGCTACACCTTC. Full variable domain (outside the CDR3, taken from reference TRBV9 and TRBJ1-2): DSGVTQTPKHLITATGQRVTLRCSPRSGDLSVYWYQQSLDQGLQFLIQYYNGEERAKGNILERFSAQQFPDLHSELNLSSLELGDSALYFCASSADRGFDGYTFGSGTRLTVV.

The chain uses TRBV18 and TRBJ2-5; 10 nucleotides align to TRBD1. The V and J ends lost 3 bases and 5 bases, in that order; junction bases with no gene match: 3. The CDR3 consists of 14 residues. CDR1 KGHSH and CDR2 LQKENI come from the germline V gene. The CDR3 bases are TGTGCCAGCTCACCGGGGACAGGGGACGAGACCCAGTACTTC. Translating gives CASSPGTGDETQYF.

This CDR3 reads CASSPQAGRWAFF. The CDR3 nucleotides read TGTGCCAGCAGTCCCCAAGCGGGTCGGTGGGCTTTCTTT. The chain links TRBV28 to TRBJ1-1; the D is unclear. CDR3 length: 13 amino acids. Trimming took 5 bases from V and 11 from J, leaving 18 bases between them. Germline V CDR1 and CDR2: MDHEN, SYDVKM.

This sequence joins TRBV7-8 and TRBJ2-7; D unclear. Trimming shortened V by 1 base and J by 0 bases, and 7 bases separated the two germline ends. This CDR3 is built from 14 residues. Germline CDR1 reads SGHVS; CDR2 reads FQNEAQ. The chain's CDR3 is CASSLGAVSYEQYF. The CDR3 DNA reads TGTGCCAGCAGCTTAGGTGCGGTCTCCTACGAGCAGTACTTC.

V and J are TRBV3-1 (or the pseudogene TRBV3-2) and TRBJ1-2; 8 bases agree with TRBD1. Looked up from germline, CDR1 is LGHDT and CDR2 is YNNKEL (reference sequence). The CDR3 loop spans 15 amino acids. Trimming at V came to 4 bases and at J to 4 bases, leaving 8 bases not matched to a gene. CDR3 residues: CASSPRQGTSYGYTF. The CDR3 DNA is TGTGCCAGCAGCCCCCGACAGGGGACAAGCTATGGCTACACCTTC.

This sequence joins TRBV7-2 and TRBJ2-7, with D perhaps matching TRBD1 (6 bases). The CDR3 runs 15 residues. The germline CDR1 and CDR2 sequences are SGHTA and FQGNSA. V dropped 1 base and J dropped 4 bases, with 14 bases sitting between them. Written as DNA, the CDR3 is TGTGCCAGCAGCTTAGATCAGGGGAAGAGTTACGAGCAGTACTTC. This translates into CASSLDQGKSYEQYF.